These T cell receptor beta chains were read from a single sample in a study of molecular identifiers for immune sequencing clone quantification. TCRdb reprocessed the PCR reads with MiXCR, giving one entry per CDR3 protein. Here the sample spans about 510,000 distinct CDR3 sequences, around 23% being singletons. What was sequenced was naive CD8+ T cells from blood, with Jurkat cell RNA spiked in. The receptors here all came from a human donor in good health. Some libraries in this study had Jurkat cell RNA spiked in. The CDR3 runs from the conserved cysteine through the conserved F or W. Fields, in order: CDR3 protein, CDR3 DNA, D gene, clone size, J gene, V gene. D genes are given only for firm matches. Clone size is stated in some rows and not others, as once, few, many or a class when expanded.

CDR3aa: CASSWGTDVYGYTF
CDR3nt: TGTGCCAGCAGCTGGGGGACGGATGTCTATGGCTACACCTTC
d_gene: .
abundance: few
j_gene: TRBJ1-2
v_gene: TRBV5-4

CDR3aa: CASGLFGGYNEQFF
CDR3nt: TGTGCCAGCGGACTATTTGGGGGATACAATGAGCAGTTCTTC
d_gene: .
abundance: .
j_gene: TRBJ2-1
v_gene: TRBV28

CDR3aa: CSAAGLGIWDVPEGTQYF
CDR3nt: TGCAGTGCTGCAGGGCTGGGGATATGGGACGTACCGGAGGGTACGCAGTATTTT
d_gene: .
abundance: few
j_gene: TRBJ2-3
v_gene: TRBV20-1

CDR3aa: CASSLSRSYEAFF
CDR3nt: TGTGCCAGCAGTTTATCGAGGAGCTATGAAGCTTTCTTT
d_gene: .
abundance: .
j_gene: TRBJ1-1
v_gene: TRBV27

CDR3aa: CASSWGQGVYEQYF
CDR3nt: TGTGCCAGCAGCTGGGGACAGGGGGTGTACGAGCAGTACTTC
d_gene: TRBD1
abundance: many
j_gene: TRBJ2-7
v_gene: TRBV7-2

CDR3aa: CSVEGFQAGGMTDTQYF
CDR3nt: TGCAGTGTAGAAGGCTTCCAAGCGGGAGGGATGACAGATACGCAGTATTTT
d_gene: TRBD2
abundance: .
j_gene: TRBJ2-3
v_gene: TRBV20-1

CDR3aa: CASRSLRDSYYEQYF
CDR3nt: TGTGCCAGCAGATCCTTGAGGGACAGCTACTACGAGCAGTACTTC
d_gene: TRBD1
abundance: many
j_gene: TRBJ2-7
v_gene: TRBV7-9

CDR3aa: CPSSPSSTGGQPQHF
CDR3nt: TGCCCCAGCAGCCCCAGCTCTACTGGCGGTCAGCCCCAGCATTTT
d_gene: .
abundance: once
j_gene: TRBJ1-5
v_gene: TRBV4-1

CDR3aa: CATSDRGSADNEQFF
CDR3nt: TGTGCCACCAGTGATCGGGGGAGCGCCGACAATGAGCAGTTCTTC
d_gene: .
abundance: .
j_gene: TRBJ2-1
v_gene: TRBV24-1

CDR3aa: CASSTGTGRNNEQFF
CDR3nt: TGTGCCAGCAGCACCGGGACAGGACGGAACAATGAGCAGTTCTTC
d_gene: TRBD1
abundance: few
j_gene: TRBJ2-1
v_gene: TRBV2

CDR3aa: CASSTSTGGYTEAFF
CDR3nt: TGTGCCAGTAGTACGTCGACAGGGGGGTACACTGAAGCTTTCTTT
d_gene: TRBD1
abundance: many
j_gene: TRBJ1-1
v_gene: TRBV19

CDR3aa: CASSPSGSLGEQYF
CDR3nt: TGTGCCAGCAGCCCAAGTGGGTCCCTAGGCGAGCAGTACTTC
d_gene: .
abundance: few
j_gene: TRBJ2-7
v_gene: TRBV5-4

CDR3aa: CASSLWAGRGNSIYF
CDR3nt: TGTGCCAGCAGTTTATGGGCAGGGCGAGGAAACTCCATATATTTT
d_gene: .
abundance: .
j_gene: TRBJ1-3
v_gene: TRBV28

CDR3aa: CASSQDLDRGPDTEAFF
CDR3nt: TGCGCCAGCAGCCAAGATTTGGACAGGGGGCCCGACACTGAAGCTTTCTTT
d_gene: TRBD1
abundance: many
j_gene: TRBJ1-1
v_gene: TRBV4-3

CDR3aa: CASGQGQGDTIYF
CDR3nt: TGCGCCAGCGGCCAGGGACAGGGAGACACCATATATTTT
d_gene: TRBD1
abundance: .
j_gene: TRBJ1-3
v_gene: TRBV4-3

CDR3aa: CSVEGLERSYNEQFF
CDR3nt: TGCAGCGTGGAGGGTCTAGAACGCTCCTACAATGAGCAGTTCTTC
d_gene: .
abundance: .
j_gene: TRBJ2-1
v_gene: TRBV29-1

CDR3aa: CASMTTSGGVRTGELFF
CDR3nt: TGTGCCAGCATGACTACTAGCGGGGGCGTTCGCACCGGGGAGCTGTTTTTT
d_gene: TRBD2
abundance: .
j_gene: TRBJ2-2
v_gene: TRBV2

CDR3aa: CASSGNRRGVEEQFF
CDR3nt: TGTGCCAGCAGTGGGAACCGTCGCGGGGTCGAGGAGCAGTTCTTC
d_gene: .
abundance: few
j_gene: TRBJ2-1
v_gene: TRBV25-1

CDR3aa: CAGDPAGRRPYSNQPQHF
CDR3nt: TGTGCCGGCGATCCGGCCGGTAGGAGACCTTATAGCAATCAGCCCCAGCATTTT
d_gene: .
abundance: many
j_gene: TRBJ1-5
v_gene: TRBV6-5

CDR3aa: CASSPAGTSGSTDTQYF
CDR3nt: TGTGCCAGCAGCCCTGCCGGGACTAGCGGGAGTACAGATACGCAGTATTTT
d_gene: TRBD2
abundance: few
j_gene: TRBJ2-3
v_gene: TRBV13

CDR3aa: CASSPHEGSSREQYF
CDR3nt: TGCGCCAGCAGCCCTCACGAGGGGTCCTCCCGCGAGCAGTACTTC
d_gene: .
abundance: .
j_gene: TRBJ2-7
v_gene: TRBV4-3

CDR3aa: CAGHAVRPYEQYF
CDR3nt: TGTGCCGGGCATGCAGTGCGTCCCTACGAGCAGTACTTC
d_gene: .
abundance: .
j_gene: TRBJ2-7
v_gene: TRBV30

CDR3aa: CATSDRGSHEQFF
CDR3nt: TGTGCCACCAGTGATCGTGGGTCCCATGAGCAGTTCTTC
d_gene: .
abundance: many
j_gene: TRBJ2-1
v_gene: TRBV24-1

CDR3aa: CASSLGIQNYEQYF
CDR3nt: TGTGCCAGCAGCTTGGGAATACAGAACTACGAGCAGTACTTC
d_gene: .
abundance: many
j_gene: TRBJ2-7
v_gene: TRBV5-4

CDR3aa: CASSQERYTDTQYF
CDR3nt: TGTGCCAGCAGCCAAGAACGGTACACAGATACGCAGTATTTT
d_gene: .
abundance: many
j_gene: TRBJ2-3
v_gene: TRBV14

CDR3aa: CASSFRARTGELFF
CDR3nt: TGTGCCAGCAGTTTCAGGGCTCGGACCGGGGAGCTGTTTTTT
d_gene: .
abundance: once
j_gene: TRBJ2-2
v_gene: TRBV28

CDR3aa: CATSREISASGDQETQYF
CDR3nt: TGTGCCACCAGCAGAGAGATTTCGGCTAGCGGAGACCAAGAGACCCAGTACTTC
d_gene: TRBD2
abundance: few
j_gene: TRBJ2-5
v_gene: TRBV15

CDR3aa: CACSFRDSSYEQYF
CDR3nt: TGCGCCTGCAGCTTCCGGGACAGCTCCTACGAGCAGTACTTC
d_gene: TRBD1
abundance: .
j_gene: TRBJ2-7
v_gene: TRBV5-1

CDR3aa: CASSRVELADTQYF
CDR3nt: TGTGCCAGCAGTAGGGTTGAATTGGCAGATACGCAGTATTTT
d_gene: .
abundance: .
j_gene: TRBJ2-3
v_gene: TRBV27

CDR3aa: CASSQGGTSEYEQYF
CDR3nt: TGCGCCAGCAGCCAGGGCGGGACTAGCGAGTACGAGCAGTACTTC
d_gene: TRBD2
abundance: few
j_gene: TRBJ2-7
v_gene: TRBV4-1

CDR3aa: CASSILYPPNEQYF
CDR3nt: TGTGCCAGTAGTATTTTGTACCCACCTAACGAGCAGTACTTC
d_gene: .
abundance: .
j_gene: TRBJ2-7
v_gene: TRBV19

CDR3aa: CSVDTTGSNEQYF
CDR3nt: TGCAGCGTTGATACAACAGGTAGTAACGAGCAGTACTTC
d_gene: .
abundance: many
j_gene: TRBJ2-7
v_gene: TRBV29-1

CDR3aa: CASSFRTGEETQYF
CDR3nt: TGTGCCAGCAGCTTCAGGACAGGGGAAGAGACCCAGTACTTC
d_gene: TRBD1
abundance: many
j_gene: TRBJ2-5
v_gene: TRBV5-4

CDR3aa: CASSPTGTLGAYEQYF
CDR3nt: TGTGCCAGCAGTCCCACAGGCACCCTCGGGGCCTACGAGCAGTACTTC
d_gene: .
abundance: .
j_gene: TRBJ2-7
v_gene: TRBV28

CDR3aa: CSVDHRRPTYNEQFF
CDR3nt: TGCAGCGTTGACCACAGGAGACCAACCTACAATGAGCAGTTCTTC
d_gene: .
abundance: many
j_gene: TRBJ2-1
v_gene: TRBV29-1

CDR3aa: CASSLRQEAFF
CDR3nt: TGTGCCAGCAGTTTAAGGCAGGAAGCTTTCTTT
d_gene: .
abundance: many
j_gene: TRBJ1-1
v_gene: TRBV12-3/TRBV12-4

CDR3aa: CASSEAGTGIEAFF
CDR3nt: TGTGCCAGCAGTGAAGCCGGGACAGGGATTGAAGCTTTCTTT
d_gene: TRBD1
abundance: few
j_gene: TRBJ1-1
v_gene: TRBV6-5

CDR3aa: CASSPWGQGSTYEQYF
CDR3nt: TGTGCCAGCAGCCCATGGGGACAGGGGTCCACCTACGAGCAGTACTTC
d_gene: TRBD1
abundance: .
j_gene: TRBJ2-7
v_gene: TRBV7-9

CDR3aa: CASSLALGQGSHEQYF
CDR3nt: TGTGCCAGCAGCTTAGCGCTCGGACAGGGGTCCCACGAGCAGTACTTC
d_gene: TRBD1
abundance: .
j_gene: TRBJ2-7
v_gene: TRBV7-9

CDR3aa: CASSLAANYGYTF
CDR3nt: TGCGCCAGCAGCCTTGCAGCAAACTATGGCTACACCTTC
d_gene: .
abundance: .
j_gene: TRBJ1-2
v_gene: TRBV4-3

CDR3aa: CASSFGVGVSSGNTGELFF
CDR3nt: TGTGCCAGCAGCTTTGGGGTCGGTGTATCGTCCGGGAACACCGGGGAGCTGTTTTTT
d_gene: .
abundance: few
j_gene: TRBJ2-2
v_gene: TRBV5-6

CDR3aa: CASRPLYSNQPQHF
CDR3nt: TGTGCCAGCAGGCCCCTTTATAGCAATCAGCCCCAGCATTTT
d_gene: .
abundance: .
j_gene: TRBJ1-5
v_gene: TRBV28

CDR3aa: CASSQDGGYSGNTIYF
CDR3nt: TGCGCCAGCAGCCAAGATGGCGGATACTCTGGAAACACCATATATTTT
d_gene: .
abundance: .
j_gene: TRBJ1-3
v_gene: TRBV4-1

CDR3aa: CASSDGQGLNTEAFF
CDR3nt: TGTGCCAGCAGTGACGGACAGGGATTGAACACTGAAGCTTTCTTT
d_gene: TRBD1
abundance: few
j_gene: TRBJ1-1
v_gene: TRBV6-1

CDR3aa: CASSLTPITTYEQYF
CDR3nt: TGTGCCAGCAGCTTGACCCCTATCACTACCTACGAGCAGTACTTC
d_gene: .
abundance: .
j_gene: TRBJ2-7
v_gene: TRBV7-6

CDR3aa: CASSSPDGLARSTDTQYF
CDR3nt: TGTGCCAGCAGTTCCCCCGACGGACTAGCGAGAAGCACAGATACGCAGTATTTT
d_gene: TRBD2
abundance: .
j_gene: TRBJ2-3
v_gene: TRBV27

CDR3aa: CASSQDGWAEAFF
CDR3nt: TGTGCCAGCAGCCAAGATGGGTGGGCTGAAGCTTTCTTT
d_gene: .
abundance: .
j_gene: TRBJ1-1
v_gene: TRBV6-4